This TCR beta chain was sequenced during a study of graft-versus-host responses after intestinal transplantation. Looking at the study overall: Transplant types were multivisceral, liver-intestinal, or isolated intestinal. Recipients uniformly received anti-thymocyte globulin induction, followed by tacrolimus and steroids for 3 to 4 years.

Sequencing used immunoSEQ multiplex PCR; TCRdb keeps in-frame clones, though not all of them. The data contain 40,000 or so clones, just over 90% of them seen just once; the ten biggest clones take up roughly 4%. Broader study findings: Allografts carried high graft-versus-host to host-versus-graft clonal ratios in patients having graft-donor T cell macrochimerism. Some GvH clones were seen earlier in gut or blood, suggesting intestinal origin.

A word on this clone: Its antigen is not known.

Germline CDR1 reads SGDLS; CDR2 reads YYNGEE. This CDR3 has 14 amino acids. V shed 4 bases and J 7 bases; nucleotides not matched to a gene: 8. The gene calls are TRBV9 and TRBJ2-4, with TRBD1 matching over 7 bases. This sequence was found in a human patient who received an intestinal transplant, so some T cells may come from the graft donor. Sequenced material: PBMCs, taken approximately 700 days after intestinal transplantation. CDR3 amino acids: CASSSPTGTNIQYF. CDR3 sequence (DNA): TGTGCCAGCAGCTCCCCGACAGGGACGAACATTCAGTACTTC.